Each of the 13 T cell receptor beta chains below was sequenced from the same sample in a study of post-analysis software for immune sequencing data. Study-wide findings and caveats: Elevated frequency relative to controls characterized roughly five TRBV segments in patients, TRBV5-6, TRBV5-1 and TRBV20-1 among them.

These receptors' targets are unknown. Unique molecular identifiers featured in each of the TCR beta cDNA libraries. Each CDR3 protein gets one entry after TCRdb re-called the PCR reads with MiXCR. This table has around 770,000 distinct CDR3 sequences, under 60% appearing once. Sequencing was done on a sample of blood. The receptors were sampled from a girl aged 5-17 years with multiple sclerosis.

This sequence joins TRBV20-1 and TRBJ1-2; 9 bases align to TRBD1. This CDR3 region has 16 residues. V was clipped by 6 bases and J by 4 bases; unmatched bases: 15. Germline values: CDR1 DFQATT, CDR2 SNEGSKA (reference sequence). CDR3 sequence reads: CSAWEPPGQGSYGYTF. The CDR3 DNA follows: TGCAGTGCCTGGGAACCACCGGGACAGGGTTCCTATGGCTACACCTTC.

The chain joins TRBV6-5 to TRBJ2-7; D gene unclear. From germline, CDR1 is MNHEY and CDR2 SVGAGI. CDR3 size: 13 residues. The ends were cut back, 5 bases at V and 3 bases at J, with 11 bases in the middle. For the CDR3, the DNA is TGTGCCAGCAGTCGGGCCGCCGACTACGAGCAGTACTTC. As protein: CASSRAADYEQYF.

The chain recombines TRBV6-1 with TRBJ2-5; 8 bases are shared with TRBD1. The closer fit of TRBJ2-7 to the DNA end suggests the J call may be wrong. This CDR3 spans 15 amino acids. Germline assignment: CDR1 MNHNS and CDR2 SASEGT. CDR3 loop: CASSPLTGASYEQYF. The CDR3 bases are TGTGCCAGCAGTCCCTTGACAGGGGCCTCCTACGAGCAGTACTTC.

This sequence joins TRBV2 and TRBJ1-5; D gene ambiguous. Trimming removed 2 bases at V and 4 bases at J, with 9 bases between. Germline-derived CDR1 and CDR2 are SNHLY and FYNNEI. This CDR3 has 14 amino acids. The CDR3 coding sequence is TGTGCCAGCAGTGAAAGCGGCAGTAATCAGCCCCAGCATTTT. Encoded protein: CASSESGSNQPQHF.

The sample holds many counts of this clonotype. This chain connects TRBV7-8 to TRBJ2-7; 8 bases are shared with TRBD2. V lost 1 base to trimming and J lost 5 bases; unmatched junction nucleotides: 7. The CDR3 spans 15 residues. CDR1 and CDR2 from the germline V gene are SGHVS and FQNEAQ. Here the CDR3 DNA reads TGTGCCAGCAGCTTAGAAAGCGGGGGCACCCACGAGCAGTACTTC. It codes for CASSLESGGTHEQYF.

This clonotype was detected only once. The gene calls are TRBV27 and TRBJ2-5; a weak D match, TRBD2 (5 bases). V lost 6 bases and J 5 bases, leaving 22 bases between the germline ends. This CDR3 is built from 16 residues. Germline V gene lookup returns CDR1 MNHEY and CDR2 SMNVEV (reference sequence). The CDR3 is CASSLSTTFTLETQYF. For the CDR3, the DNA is TGTGCCAGCAGCCTCTCGACTACGTTCACTTTGGAGACCCAGTACTTC.

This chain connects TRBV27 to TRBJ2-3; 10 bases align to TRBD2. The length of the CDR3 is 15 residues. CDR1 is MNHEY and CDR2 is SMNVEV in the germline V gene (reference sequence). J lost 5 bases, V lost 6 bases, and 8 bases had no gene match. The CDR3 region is CASRVAGGRQDTQYF. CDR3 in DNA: TGTGCCAGCAGAGTAGCGGGAGGCCGCCAAGATACGCAGTATTTT.

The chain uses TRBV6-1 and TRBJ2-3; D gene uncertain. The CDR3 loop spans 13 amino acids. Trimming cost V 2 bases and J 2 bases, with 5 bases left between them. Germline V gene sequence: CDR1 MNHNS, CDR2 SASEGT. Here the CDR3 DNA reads TGTGCCAGCAGTGAAACAGACACAGATACGCAGTATTTT. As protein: CASSETDTDTQYF.

The CDR3: CASSFTDSSYTF. CDR3 DNA sequence: TGTGCCAGCAGTTTTACGGACAGTAGCTACACCTTC. This chain joins TRBV12-3 or TRBV12-4 and TRBJ1-2; a weak D match, TRBD1 (6 bases). The length of the CDR3 is 12 residues. V was pared by 3 bases and J by 9 bases, with 11 bases between.

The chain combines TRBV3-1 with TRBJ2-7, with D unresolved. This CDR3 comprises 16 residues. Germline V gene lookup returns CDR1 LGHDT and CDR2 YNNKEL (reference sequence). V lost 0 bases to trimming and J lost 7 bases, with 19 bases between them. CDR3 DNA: TGTGCCAGCAGCCAAGAGCTGTCTATGGGATACAATGAGCAGTACTTC. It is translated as CASSQELSMGYNEQYF.

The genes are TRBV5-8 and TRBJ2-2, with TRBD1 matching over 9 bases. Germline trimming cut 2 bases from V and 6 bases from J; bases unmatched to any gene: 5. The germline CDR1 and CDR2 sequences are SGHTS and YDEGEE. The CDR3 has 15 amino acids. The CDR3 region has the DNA TGTGCCAGCAGCTTTTCGGGGACAGGGTCCGGGGAGCTGTTTTTT. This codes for CASSFSGTGSGELFF.

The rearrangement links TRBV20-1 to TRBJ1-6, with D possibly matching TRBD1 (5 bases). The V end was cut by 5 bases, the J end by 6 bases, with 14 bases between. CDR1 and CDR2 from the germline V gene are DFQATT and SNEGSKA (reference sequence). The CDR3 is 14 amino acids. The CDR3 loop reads CSAPLQERNSPLHF. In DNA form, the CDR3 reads TGCAGTGCTCCCTTACAGGAGCGTAATTCACCCCTCCACTTT.

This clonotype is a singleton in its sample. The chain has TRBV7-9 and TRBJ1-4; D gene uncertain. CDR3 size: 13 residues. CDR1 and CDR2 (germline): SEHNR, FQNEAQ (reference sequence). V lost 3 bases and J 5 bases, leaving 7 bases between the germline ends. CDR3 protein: CASSLANNEKLFF. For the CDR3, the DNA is TGTGCCAGCAGCTTGGCAAACAATGAAAAACTGTTTTTT. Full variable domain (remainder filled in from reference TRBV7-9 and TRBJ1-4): DTGVSQNPRHKITKRGQNVTFRCDPISEHNRLYWYRQTLGQGPEFLTYFQNEAQLEKSRLLSDRFSAERPKGSFSTLEIQRTEQGDSAMYLCASSLANNEKLFFGSGTQLSVL.